The next 18 T cell receptor beta chains were all read from a single sample in a study of blood T cells in healthy people across ages. A J-beta primer mix and a sample-barcoded 5' primer were used in a second PCR of roughly 6 to 12 cycles. TCRdb redid the calling of the 5' RACE reads with MiXCR, one entry per CDR3 protein. The sample includes about 630,000 distinct CDR3 sequences, over 20% seen only once; the top ten take 3.5% to 4%. Sequenced sample: blood. These receptors all stem from a man between 65 and 79 years old in good health.

Concerning this clonotype: An end of the junction does not agree with germline; a read error may underlie this. The chain couples TRBV3-1 to TRBJ1-4; 10 bases match TRBD1. This CDR3 is 15 amino acids long. Germline V gives CDR1 LGHDT, CDR2 YNNKEL (reference sequence). The DNA for the CDR3 is TGTGCCAGCAGCCCTAGGGACAGGGGTCACGAAAAACTGCTTTTT. Translating it yields CASSPRDRGHEKLLF.

This clonotype was found a few times. The rearrangement uses TRBV6-5 and TRBJ2-5; 14 positions agree with TRBD2. Matching the DNA end better, TRBJ2-1 makes the J call doubtful. CDR1 MNHEY and CDR2 SVGAGI come from the germline V gene. This CDR3 comprises 16 residues. CDR3 protein: CASSQTGTSGSNEQFF. CDR3 DNA sequence: TGTGCCAGCAGTCAAACGGGGACTAGCGGGAGCAATGAGCAGTTCTTC.

This clonotype was counted a few times. This chain connects TRBV4-3 to TRBJ2-5; 8 bases agree with TRBD2. The V segment lost 1 base and the J segment 4 bases; nucleotides outside the gene matches: 8. Germline CDR1 is LGHNA and CDR2 is YSLEER. This CDR3 comprises 16 residues. The CDR3 DNA reads as TGCGCCAGCAGCCAAGGGCTAGCGGGCTTGGGAGAGACCCAGTACTTC. Amino acids: CASSQGLAGLGETQYF.

The rearrangement uses TRBV20-1 and TRBJ2-1; D remains ambiguous. Trimming left V 6 bases short and J 10 bases short, with 10 bases between. The CDR3 has 10 amino acids. Germline values: CDR1 DFQATT, CDR2 SNEGSKA (reference sequence). The CDR3 bases are TGCAGTGCCCTCGACATCGAGCAGTTCTTC. Translated: CSALDIEQFF.

This clonotype was recorded a few times. The V and J genes are TRBV6-2 or TRBV6-3 and TRBJ2-7; 10 bases are shared with TRBD2. The CDR3 loop spans 16 amino acids. Germline trimming cut 1 base from V and 6 bases from J; bases unmatched to any gene: 9. CDR1 MNHEY and CDR2 SVGEGT come from the germline V gene. CDR3 nucleotides: TGTGCCAGCAGTTACTACCTAGCGGGAGTTTGGCTCGAGCAGTACTTC. It specifies CASSYYLAGVWLEQYF.

This chain links TRBV20-1 with TRBJ1-5; D is uncertain. Trimming shortened V by 0 bases and J by 6 bases, and 18 bases separated the two germline ends. The CDR3 is made up of 16 amino acids. Germline CDR1 reads DFQATT; CDR2 reads SNEGSKA (reference sequence). The CDR3 sequence is CSARDRVGSGSQPQHF. The CDR3 DNA reads as TGCAGTGCTAGAGATCGGGTAGGGTCGGGCAGTCAGCCCCAGCATTTT.

This clonotype has just a few counts. The chain couples TRBV20-1 to TRBJ1-5; D might be TRBD1 (5 bases). This CDR3 has 14 residues. Trimming took off 5 bases at V and 3 bases at J, with 14 bases between the two ends. From germline, CDR1 is DFQATT and CDR2 SNEGSKA (reference sequence). The chain's CDR3 is CSAGGPGPNQPQHF. The CDR3 region has the DNA TGCAGTGCTGGAGGACCGGGGCCCAATCAGCCCCAGCATTTT.

This clonotype was recorded once. At one end, the junction sequence differs from germline, possibly due to a read error. The rearrangement uses TRBV20-1 and TRBJ2-1, with no clear D. From germline, CDR1 is DFQATT and CDR2 SNEGSKA (reference sequence). This CDR3 is 11 amino acids long. This chain's CDR3 is CSAKKGPTSYF. The CDR3 DNA reads TGCAGTGCTAAGAAGGGTCCGACCTCATACTTC.

This clonotype was seen more than once but under ten times. The chain combines TRBV5-1 with TRBJ2-2; maybe TRBD2 (6 bases). V was pared by 0 bases and J by 6 bases, with 12 bases between. The germline gives CDR1 SGHRS, CDR2 YFSETQ. The CDR3 is made up of 15 amino acids. CDR3 in amino acids: CASSLGGGDSGELFF. In DNA, the CDR3 is TGCGCCAGCAGCTTGGGTGGAGGGGACTCCGGGGAGCTGTTTTTT.

The chain is built from TRBV4-1 and TRBJ2-1; TRBD2 matches at 14 bases. The junction had 9 bases not matched to a gene; V was cut back by 0 bases and J by 5 bases. The CDR3 spans 19 residues. The V gene's germline CDR1 is MGHRA and CDR2 YSYEKL. The CDR3, as DNA: TGCGCCAGCAGCCAAGATGCCGAAGCGACTAGCGGGAGGGACAATGAGCAGTTCTTC. Residues: CASSQDAEATSGRDNEQFF.

This clonotype was counted only a few times. V and J are TRBV20-1 and TRBJ2-5; D might be TRBD2 (5 bases). The assigned J gene may be wrong: the sequence end matches TRBJ2-1 better. The CDR3 sequence is 18 residues long. The germline gives CDR1 DFQATT, CDR2 SNEGSKA (reference sequence). The CDR3 sequence: CSARAFVLRGDYYNEQFF. The CDR3 coding sequence is TGCAGTGCTAGAGCCTTCGTACTTCGGGGAGACTACTACAATGAGCAGTTCTTC.

This clonotype was found a few times. The chain couples TRBV5-1 to TRBJ1-5; unclear D gene. Between the trimmed V and J ends, which lost 1 base and 0 bases, there was a span of 8 bases. Germline V CDR1 and CDR2: SGHRS, YFSETQ. The CDR3 covers 15 residues. CDR3 in amino acids: CASSLSWGSNQPQHF. CDR3 in DNA: TGCGCCAGCAGCTTGTCGTGGGGTAGCAATCAGCCCCAGCATTTT.

This clonotype has more than one count but fewer than ten. This rearrangement joins TRBV9 to TRBJ1-2; D uncertain. CDR1 is SGDLS and CDR2 is YYNGEE in the germline V gene. The CDR3 sequence is 13 residues long. V was trimmed by 4 bases and J by 2 bases, leaving 9 bases between them. CDR3 protein: CASSPPPNYGYTF. In DNA, the CDR3 is TGTGCCAGCAGCCCCCCTCCGAACTATGGCTACACCTTC.

This clonotype was observed a handful of times. The gene calls are TRBV19 and TRBJ1-1; possibly TRBD1 for D (6 bases). The CDR3 extends over 14 amino acids. V lost 3 bases, J lost 1 base, and 9 bases lay in between. CDR1 is LNHDA, CDR2 SQIVND, per germline (reference sequence). CDR3 amino acids: CASSIGGPNTEAFF. For the CDR3, the DNA is TGTGCCAGTAGTATCGGGGGGCCGAACACTGAAGCTTTCTTT.

The gene calls are TRBV27 and TRBJ1-1; TRBD1 matches at 7 bases. Trimming cost V 3 bases and J 5 bases; bases outside gene matches: 6. From germline, CDR1 is MNHEY and CDR2 SMNVEV (reference sequence). This CDR3 has 14 residues. In nucleotides, the CDR3 is TGTGCCAGCAGTTTTGGGGACAGCGAGACTGAAGCTTTCTTT. Encoded protein: CASSFGDSETEAFF.

This clonotype has only a few counts. V is TRBV6-1 and J is TRBJ2-2; 10 nucleotides agree with TRBD2. The germline CDR1 and CDR2 sequences are MNHNS and SASEGT. The ends lost 8 bases at V and 0 bases at J; junction bases unmatched: 6. This CDR3 spans 16 amino acids. CDR3 region: CASGVAGGSNTGELFF. The CDR3 nucleotides read TGTGCCAGCGGGGTAGCGGGAGGTTCGAACACCGGGGAGCTGTTTTTT.

This clonotype was counted a few times. The V call is TRBV6-1, the J call TRBJ2-2; TRBD2 agrees at 9 bases. Germline V gene lookup returns CDR1 MNHNS and CDR2 SASEGT. Trimming removed 6 bases from V and 7 bases from J; junction bases left unmatched: 9. CDR3 length: 15 amino acids. CDR3 bases: TGTGCCAGCAGGCAGATAGCGGGAGTGAACGGGGAGCTGTTTTTT. This translates into CASRQIAGVNGELFF.

The V and J genes are TRBV7-8 and TRBJ1-1, with D uncertain. The CDR3 length is 14 residues. V gave up 5 bases and J gave up 1 base, with 11 bases separating them. CDR1 SGHVS and CDR2 FQNEAQ come from the germline V gene. CDR3 residues: CASSLPRRNTEAFF. CDR3 nucleotides: TGTGCCAGCAGCCTACCAAGGCGGAACACTGAAGCTTTCTTT.